The rows below give T cell receptor beta chains drawn from one sample of a study of technical replicates of blood from four donors. Only in-frame clones appear in the TCRdb table, and some are missing; sequencing was by immunoSEQ multiplex PCR. The sample lists roughly 68,000 clones, around 87% occurring once. Input material: PBMCs. These receptors all come from a human donor in good health. Some clones in this sample may be carry-over from other donors' samples. Each CDR3 is given without its conserved first and last residue.

V	J	CDR3
TRBV9	TRBJ2-5	ASSVSGVARETQY
TRBV4-1	TRBJ2-3	ASSQGWASGSDTQY
TRBV4-3	TRBJ1-4	ASSLRGPGEKLF
TRBV4-1	TRBJ2-3	ASSQRLAGVTDTQY
TRBV19	TRBJ1-6	ASSSSRLVTLH
TRBV19	TRBJ1-2	ASRTGTEKYGYT
TRBV18	TRBJ1-2	ASSPEQGGNGYT
TRBV14	TRBJ2-2	ASSRDRTGELF
TRBV6-1	TRBJ1-1	ASHTQGVNTEAF
TRBV4-1	TRBJ1-2	ASSPEEEGNYGYT
TRBV4-3	TRBJ2-1	ASSQSLTASSYNEQF
TRBV7-2	TRBJ1-5	ASSLSGTGGFQPQH
TRBV7-3	TRBJ2-3	ASSASPGNRAGADTQY
TRBV9	TRBJ1-6	ASSVEDNYNSPLH
TRBV21-1	TRBJ2-7	ASSHPGLAGSYEQY
TRBV30	TRBJ2-3	AWSSSRLVSQY
TRBV18	TRBJ2-7	ASSPWGQGYEQY
TRBV6-1	TRBJ1-4	ASSEGQAYNEKLF
TRBV6-5	TRBJ2-7	ASRGGGSGYEQY
TRBV5-1	TRBJ2-5	ASSGTSGGETQY
TRBV6-5	TRBJ2-5	ASGSTGGGQETQY
TRBV7-2	TRBJ1-3	ASSWTGGTGNTIY
TRBV7-2	TRBJ2-7	ASSLETGPAGQY
TRBV6-1	TRBJ2-7	ASSQDRSSYEQY
TRBV7-2	TRBJ1-6	ASSPVEVRSPLH
TRBV7-3	TRBJ2-1	ASSSQGPYNEQF
TRBV21-1	TRBJ1-5	ASSQGNNQPQH
TRBV6-5	TRBJ2-2	ASSQTSGRLGELF
TRBV7-2	TRBJ2-5	ASSKQEGRIDQY
TRBV27	TRBJ1-6	ASSFSLSGSPLH
TRBV5-6	TRBJ2-7	ASSHRGYEQY
TRBV4-3	TRBJ2-5	ASSQMLGMQETQY
TRBV6-5	TRBJ1-5	ASSYRGFNQPQH
TRBV4-2	TRBJ1-4	ASRPGGEVNEKLF
TRBV11-2	TRBJ2-7	ASSFNRVLAYEQY
TRBV9	TRBJ2-5	ASSRTSGETQY
TRBV5-1	TRBJ1-1	ASGNTGVSTEAF
TRBV19	TRBJ1-1	ASRRYGSNTEAF
TRBV5-4	TRBJ2-7	ASSLVSGGGGLYEQY
TRBV10-3	TRBJ1-1	AISESRGLTTEAF
TRBV20-1	TRBJ2-5	SLNRGLSSY
TRBV2	TRBJ1-4	ASRGTGFNEKLF
TRBV11-3	TRBJ1-4	ASSNRDRGHEKLF
TRBV10-3	TRBJ2-7	AISDPGTGGYEQY
TRBV4-1	TRBJ1-1	ASSARRLTDPNTEAF
TRBV29-1	TRBJ2-6	SVFSDINSGANVLT
TRBV7-9	TRBJ2-3	ASSLGRERTDTQY
TRBV27	TRBJ2-5	ASSFLGNQETQY
TRBV28	TRBJ2-7	ASSSLRQGIIQQY
TRBV6-5	TRBJ1-3	ASTPGGGSGNTIY
TRBV5-6	TRBJ2-7	ASSFLSGTGVHEQY
TRBV12-5	TRBJ2-5	ASGPGLAGVGETQY
TRBV7-2	TRBJ1-1	ASSPFSPPRMEWTEAF
TRBV5-4	TRBJ2-1	ATRLANEQF
TRBV18	TRBJ2-2	ASSPRVGTGELF
TRBV4-3	TRBJ2-2	ASSQDSRELYTGELF
TRBV7-3	TRBJ2-7	ASSFGGSRYEQY
TRBV18	TRBJ2-2	ASFARTGGTGELF